The entry below describes one T cell receptor (beta chain). Its antigen is unidentified. The data originate from a study of T cell repertoires in cytomegalovirus infection. Trimming cost V 2 bases and J 0 bases, with 9 bases left between them. The CDR3 is made up of 15 amino acids. Germline CDR1 and CDR2: LGHNA and YNFKEQ. Using its own MiXCR run on the reads, TCRdb lists one record per CDR3 protein. This table holds approximately 1,000,000 distinct CDR3 sequences, about 33% found once. This receptor was taken from a human donor in good health (CMV status not recorded). Some clones in this sample may be carry-over from other donors' samples. The chain links TRBV4-2 to TRBJ2-3; no clear D. The source material was cultured CD8+ T cells from PBMCs, sampled from culture after CMV antigen stimulation. CDR3 nucleotides: TGTGCCAGCAGCCAAAGCACAGCAAGCACAGATACGCAGTATTTT. Its translation: CASSQSTASTDTQYF.